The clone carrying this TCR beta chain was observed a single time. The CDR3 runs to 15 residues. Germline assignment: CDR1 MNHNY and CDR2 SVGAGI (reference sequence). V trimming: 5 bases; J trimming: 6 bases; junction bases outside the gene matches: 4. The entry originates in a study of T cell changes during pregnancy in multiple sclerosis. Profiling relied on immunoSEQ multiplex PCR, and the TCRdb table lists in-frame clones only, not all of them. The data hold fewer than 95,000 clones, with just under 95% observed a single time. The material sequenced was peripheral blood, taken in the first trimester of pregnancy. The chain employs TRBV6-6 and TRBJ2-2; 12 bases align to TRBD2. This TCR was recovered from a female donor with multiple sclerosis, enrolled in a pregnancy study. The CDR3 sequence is CASSLAGGLSGELFF. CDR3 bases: TGTGCCAGCAGTCTAGCGGGGGGGCTGTCCGGGGAGCTGTTTTTT.